This T cell receptor beta chain was recovered during a study of OX40 agonist ivuxolimab in advanced cancers. Looking at the study overall: Partial responses occurred in Three dose-escalation patients, one with hepatocellular carcinoma and two with cutaneous melanoma.

Study-level results: Also present in some nonresponders was a low level of normalized T-cell clonal expansion.

Anyone with autoimmune disease history or systemic immunosuppression was excluded. Baseline was the first blood sampling point, followed by cycle 4 day 1 and cycle 7 day 1. The CDR3 spans 15 residues. The germline gives CDR1 KGHSY, CDR2 FQNENV. Trimming stripped 0 bases from V and 3 bases from J, with 10 bases between. On this clone: The target antigen is unknown.

Clones were sequenced by immunoSEQ multiplex PCR, and TCRdb holds only the in-frame ones, with some missing. The sample holds about 68,000 clones, approximately 82% seen once. This chain joins TRBV16 and TRBJ2-3; D not resolved. This clonotype originated in an adult with an advanced solid tumor such as melanoma, head and neck, liver or kidney cancer. The sample consisted of CD4+ or CD8+ T cells sorted from blood, taken in a trial of the OX40 agonist ivuxolimab. CDR3 residues: CASSQSGVGTDTQYF. In DNA, the CDR3 is TGTGCCAGCAGCCAATCGGGCGTGGGGACAGATACGCAGTATTTT.